The present TCR beta chain was sequenced within a study of T cell responses to AZD1222 COVID-19 vaccine. Study conclusions and caveats: Sampling that yielded the repertoires occurred only after the peak T cell response. Baseline testing showed seropositivity in only 6 or 7 AZD1222 recipients. White British ancestry dominated among donors, who included more females, and clonal diversity was possibly underestimated.

This CDR3 region has 17 residues. The trim removed 6 bases at V and 5 bases at J, leaving 13 bases unmatched. The germline V gene encodes CDR1 LGHDT and CDR2 YNNKEL (reference sequence). Here immunoSEQ multiplex PCR was the method, and the copy in TCRdb shows in-frame clones only, minus some. The sample contains approximately 89,000 clones, just over 90% of which appear only once. For this clone: Its specificity is not known.

This TCR derives from an adult in good health. V gene TRBV3-1 (or the pseudogene TRBV3-2) combines with J gene TRBJ2-1; 10 bases are shared with TRBD2. The sequenced sample was peripheral blood, obtained on day 0 of AZD1222 vaccination. The CDR3 coding sequence is TGTGCCAGCAGTCGACCCACCGGACTAGCGGTAAACAATGAGCAGTTCTTC. Protein sequence: CASSRPTGLAVNNEQFF.